Detailed here is one T cell receptor beta chain. Its antigen is not identified. The sample comes from a study of OX40 agonist ivuxolimab in advanced cancers. General observations from the study: At 0.1 to 3.0 mg/kg, clonal expansion of CD4+ and CD8+ blood T cells had occurred by week 6. Expanded clones were, on average, more numerous among CD8+ T cells than CD4+.

This table comes from immunoSEQ multiplex PCR, and its TCRdb copy is limited to in-frame clones, with some not included. The sample contains over 45,000 clones, around 81% of which appear only once. The V gene lost 1 base and the J gene lost 0 bases, with 10 bases spanning the gap. The CDR3 contains 16 residues. This specimen consisted of CD4+ or CD8+ T cells sorted from blood, obtained in a trial of the OX40 agonist ivuxolimab. This receptor was identified in an adult with an advanced solid tumor such as melanoma, head and neck, liver or kidney cancer. This chain connects TRBV23-1 to TRBJ1-5; D is possibly TRBD1 (5 bases). TRBV23-1 is treated as an ORF (open reading frame) with a function not yet certain. In nucleotides, the CDR3 is TGCGCCAGCAGTCAATTGTGGGACTATAGCAATCAGCCCCAGCATTTT. Translated: CASSQLWDYSNQPQHF.